Following are 27 T cell receptor beta chains from one sample sequenced in a study of shared clonotypes between healthy human individuals. The table came from immunoSEQ multiplex PCR; TCRdb's copy has only in-frame clones and leaves some out. This sample has about a million clones; over 75% occur once, and the top ten carry roughly 1.5%. Sample: memory CD4+ T cells sorted from blood. Subset: CD45RA-negative fraction. These receptors originate from a young man in good health.

This clone was detected once. V gene TRBV5-1 combines with J gene TRBJ2-1, with 10 positions matching TRBD2. V was clipped by 3 bases and J by 4 bases; unmatched bases: 7. Germline CDR1 is SGHRS and CDR2 is YFSETQ. The CDR3 consists of 16 residues. The CDR3, as DNA: TGCGCCAGCAGCTCCACCACAGCGGGAGGGTACAATGAGCAGTTCTTC. This sequence encodes CASSSTTAGGYNEQFF.

V usage is TRBV18 and J usage is TRBJ2-3; D uncertain. Germline CDR1 reads KGHSH; CDR2 reads LQKENI. The V end lost 3 bases, the J end lost 5 bases, and 15 bases lay between the germline ends. The CDR3 consists of 15 residues. CDR3 amino acids: CASSPQRPPEDTQYF. As DNA, the CDR3 is TGTGCCAGCTCACCCCAACGGCCGCCTGAAGATACGCAGTATTTT.

This chain uses TRBV9 with TRBJ2-1; perhaps TRBD2 as D (5 bases). The CDR3 contains 15 residues. CDR1 and CDR2 from the germline V gene are SGDLS and YYNGEE. The germline V and J ends were trimmed by 4 bases and 4 bases, with 15 bases remaining between them. CDR3 nucleotide sequence: TGTGCCAGCAGCCACTACCCACTAGATTACAATGAGCAGTTCTTC. As protein: CASSHYPLDYNEQFF.

Worth noting for this clone: Without the conserved terminal phenylalanine or tryptophan, this CDR3 likely stems from a read error. The chain employs TRBV18 and TRBJ1-6; tentative D call: TRBD1 (6 bases). The CDR3 loop spans 15 amino acids. V shed 3 bases and J shed 10 bases, with 16 bases lying between them. Per the germline V gene, CDR1 is KGHSH and CDR2 is LQKENI. In nucleotides, the CDR3 is TGTGCCAGCTCACCCTCGGCACAGGGTTCGTCACCCCTCCACCTT. Translated, it gives CASSPSAQGSSPLHL.

V usage is TRBV7-9 and J usage is TRBJ2-3; no clear D. Trimming cost V 1 base and J 3 bases, with 20 bases left between them. The length of the CDR3 is 18 residues. From germline, CDR1 is SEHNR and CDR2 FQNEAQ (reference sequence). CDR3 nucleotide sequence: TGTGCCAGCAGCTTAGATAGGACCACAAGAGAAAAGACAGATACGCAGTATTTT. It is translated as CASSLDRTTREKTDTQYF.

This chain joins TRBV10-1 and TRBJ2-3; tentatively, D is TRBD2 (5 bases). The germline V gene has CDR1 WNHNN and CDR2 SYGVQD (reference sequence). CDR3 length equals 13 residues. V gave up 7 bases and J gave up 3 bases, with 11 bases separating them. CDR3 sequence: CASKSGGTDTQYF. CDR3 DNA sequence: TGCGCCAGCAAGAGCGGCGGTACAGATACGCAGTATTTT.

In its sample, this clone was seen once. CDR3 sequence (DNA): TGTGCCAGCAGCTCCGGGACAGGGAATGAGCAGTTCTTC. The encoded protein is CASSSGTGNEQFF. The V gene is TRBV5-4, the J gene TRBJ2-1; TRBD1 agrees at 9 bases. The V gene's germline CDR1 is SGHNT and CDR2 YYREEE (reference sequence). J was trimmed by 7 bases and V by 3 bases; bases with no gene match: 2. The CDR3 is 13 residues long.

This clone appeared once. A much larger clone sits a single nucleotide away, making a read error possible. The same CDR3 also results from other DNA sequences found in this sample. V is TRBV27 and J is TRBJ1-1; D is ambiguous. Trimming removed 4 bases at V and 4 bases at J, with 7 bases between. The germline CDR1 and CDR2 sequences are MNHEY and SMNVEV (reference sequence). The CDR3 has 12 amino acids. CDR3 protein: CASSSVGTEAFF. The CDR3 DNA sequence: TGTGCCAGCAGTTCAGTGGGCACTGAAGCTTTCTTT.

This chain links TRBV7-8 with TRBJ2-7; 8 bases are shared with TRBD1. V shed 1 base, J shed 3 bases, and the junction held 5 bases outside the gene matches. The CDR3 length is 15 residues. The germline gives CDR1 SGHVS, CDR2 FQNEAQ. The CDR3 DNA reads TGTGCCAGCAGCTTAGTTGACAGGGGAGTCTACGAGCAGTACTTC. Translated: CASSLVDRGVYEQYF.

The chain has TRBV27 and TRBJ1-1; no definite D call. The CDR3 runs to 15 residues. Trimming cost V 1 base and J 5 bases, with 14 bases left between them. Germline-derived CDR1 and CDR2 are MNHEY and SMNVEV (reference sequence). The CDR3 spells CASSLYPMKGTEAFF. The CDR3 DNA reads TGTGCCAGCAGTTTATACCCAATGAAAGGGACTGAAGCTTTCTTT.

V usage is TRBV10-3 and J usage is TRBJ1-1; 12 bases fit TRBD1. CDR1 is ENHRY and CDR2 is SYGVKD in the germline V gene. The CDR3 contains 15 residues. The V gene end was trimmed by 6 bases and the J gene end by 1 base; junction bases not matched to a gene: 3. CDR3 sequence reads: CAIRGTGGPNTEAFF. CDR3 nucleotide sequence: TGTGCCATCAGGGGGACAGGGGGCCCGAACACTGAAGCTTTCTTT.

In this sample, this clone turned up once. The chain's CDR3 is CASSAGTGTAGNTIYF. CDR3 DNA: TGCGCCAGCAGCGCCGGTACTGGGACAGCTGGAAACACCATATATTTT. The chain couples TRBV5-1 to TRBJ1-3; 7 bases match TRBD1. V dropped 4 bases and J dropped 2; count of bases not matched to a gene: 9. Germline V gene lookup returns CDR1 SGHRS and CDR2 YFSETQ. The CDR3 sequence is 16 residues long.

Regarding this clone: A much larger clone lies a single base off, so this may be a read error. The rearrangement joins TRBV7-8 to TRBJ1-4, with D unresolved. This CDR3 comprises 13 residues. V was pared by 6 bases and J by 8 bases, with 13 bases between. Germline lookup yields CDR1 SGHVS and CDR2 FQNEAQ. The CDR3 region is CASSFGPGEKLFF. CDR3 DNA: TGTGCCAGCAGTTTCGGTCCCGGCGAAAAACTGTTTTTT.

This sequence joins TRBV9 and TRBJ2-3; D might be TRBD1 or TRBD2, each matching 6 bases. Trimming cost V 2 bases and J 0 bases, with 16 bases left between them. This CDR3 has 17 amino acids. CDR1 and CDR2 from the germline V gene are SGDLS and YYNGEE. The CDR3, as DNA: TGTGCCAGCAGCGTCGTGGGGGCTAGCGCTAGCACAGATACGCAGTATTTT. This gives the protein CASSVVGASASTDTQYF.

In this sample, this clone turned up a few times. The J gene is TRBJ1-1, the V gene TRBV29-1, with a tentative D call TRBD1 (5 bases). CDR1 SQVTM and CDR2 ANQGSEA come from the germline V gene. V was trimmed by 7 bases and J by 4 bases, leaving 16 bases between them. The CDR3 sequence is 13 residues long. As DNA, the CDR3 is TGCAGCGCCCTGGGGGGGAGAGGCACTGAAGCTTTCTTT. Residues: CSALGGRGTEAFF. The full variable domain, its missing parts supplied by reference TRBV29-1 and TRBJ1-1, is SAVISQKPSRDICQRGTSLTIQCQVDSQVTMMFWYRQQPGQSLTLIATANQGSEATYESGFVIDKFPISRPNLTFSTLTVSNMSPEDSSIYLCSALGGRGTEAFFGQGTRLTVV.

This clone was detected ten times or more. V gene TRBV5-5 combines with J gene TRBJ1-6, with 11 positions matching TRBD1. V gave up 4 bases and J gave up 8 bases; unmatched junction bases: 5. This CDR3 has 15 amino acids. The germline gives CDR1 SGHKS, CDR2 YYEKEE (reference sequence). For the CDR3, the DNA is TGTGCCAGCAGCGTAAGGACAGGGGGCTATTCACCCCTCCACTTT. It specifies CASSVRTGGYSPLHF.

This clone showed up just a few times. V is TRBV7-3 and J is TRBJ2-7; the D gene is possibly TRBD2 (6 bases). This CDR3 is 11 amino acids long. Germline V gives CDR1 SGHTA, CDR2 FQGTGA. Trimming removed 4 bases from V and 6 bases from J, with 7 bases in between. Written as DNA, the CDR3 is TGTGCCAGCAGCTCGGGGGTCGAGCAGTACTTC. Translating gives CASSSGVEQYF.

This clone has just one count. V usage is TRBV5-1 and J usage is TRBJ2-1; TRBD2 aligns across 9 bases. J gave up 13 bases and V 0 bases, and 5 bases lay outside the gene matches. Germline V gives CDR1 SGHRS, CDR2 YFSETQ. The CDR3 extends over 13 amino acids. The CDR3 DNA sequence: TGCGCCAGCAGCTTGGAAGTAGCGGGAGTTCAGTTCTTC. It yields the protein CASSLEVAGVQFF.

The genes are TRBV6-1 and TRBJ1-2, with a possible D match to TRBD1 (6 bases). V was pared by 1 base and J by 0 bases, with 12 bases between. CDR1 MNHNS and CDR2 SASEGT come from the germline V gene. This CDR3 comprises 16 residues. The CDR3, as DNA: TGTGCCAGCAGTGAAGTTGGGGGCCAGCCTAACTATGGCTACACCTTC. Protein product: CASSEVGGQPNYGYTF.

The chain is built from TRBV4-2 and TRBJ2-7; D is unclear. Germline CDR1 is LGHNA and CDR2 is YNFKEQ. This CDR3 has 15 amino acids. The germline V and J ends were trimmed by 1 base and 0 bases, with 10 bases remaining between them. In nucleotides, the CDR3 is TGTGCCAGCAGCCAAGGGGGTAAGGGCTCCTACGAGCAGTACTTC. It yields the protein CASSQGGKGSYEQYF.

This clone was seen a few times. This CDR3 is CASRWIWTDASGELFF. CDR3 DNA sequence: TGTGCCAGTAGATGGATTTGGACAGACGCGTCCGGGGAGCTGTTTTTT. The chain couples TRBV19 to TRBJ2-2; maybe TRBD1 (6 bases). V lost 6 bases to trimming and J lost 6 bases, with 20 bases between them. The CDR3 is 16 amino acids. CDR1 and CDR2 (germline): LNHDA, SQIVND (reference sequence).

In this sample, this clone turned up once. J is TRBJ1-1 and V is TRBV29-1, with a weak D call TRBD1 (5 bases). Germline-derived CDR1 and CDR2 are SQVTM and ANQGSEA. V was shortened by 5 bases and J by 0 bases, with 16 bases between the two germline ends. The CDR3 has 15 residues. This CDR3 reads CSVPLLGGMNTEAFF. CDR3 nucleotides: TGCAGCGTTCCTCTTCTGGGGGGGATGAACACTGAAGCTTTCTTT.

V is TRBV10-2 and J is TRBJ2-1; 14 bases align to TRBD2. Germline V CDR1 and CDR2: WSHSY, SAAADI. With 2 bases clipped from V and 7 bases from J, the junction kept 13 bases outside the gene matches. The CDR3 length is 19 residues. The CDR3 region is CASSEAPGLAGVGTNEQFF. CDR3 DNA: TGCGCCAGCAGTGAGGCTCCGGGACTAGCGGGAGTGGGAACAAATGAGCAGTTCTTC.

This clone was counted between two and nine times. The gene calls are TRBV2 and TRBJ1-2; unclear D gene. There are 14 residues in the CDR3. Trimming pared 3 bases from V and 3 bases from J, leaving 11 bases between. The V gene's germline CDR1 is SNHLY and CDR2 FYNNEI. The CDR3 DNA is TGTGCCAGCAGTGACCCGGACGGCTACTATGGCTACACCTTC. Translation gives CASSDPDGYYGYTF.

This clone was seen at least ten times. This chain joins TRBV30 and TRBJ2-3; possible D gene TRBD2, 6 bases. The CDR3 has 13 residues. Trimming shortened V by 3 bases and J by 3 bases, and 10 bases separated the two germline ends. Germline V gives CDR1 GTSNPN, CDR2 SVGIG (reference sequence). CDR3 in DNA: TGTGCCTGGAGACCCGGGACTACAGATACGCAGTATTTT. Its protein product is CAWRPGTTDTQYF.

V usage is TRBV11-2 and J usage is TRBJ2-7; TRBD2 aligns across 8 bases. The CDR3 is made up of 16 amino acids. Germline assignment: CDR1 SGHAT and CDR2 FQNNGV. Trimming took 0 bases from V and 0 from J; bases not matched to a gene: 4. The CDR3 spells CASSLETGGTSYEQYF. In nucleotides, the CDR3 is TGTGCCAGCAGCTTAGAGACGGGAGGGACCTCCTACGAGCAGTACTTC.

The chain combines TRBV6-5 with TRBJ1-2; D is perhaps TRBD1 (6 bases). V was shortened by 6 bases and J by 2 bases, with 10 bases between the two germline ends. The CDR3 loop spans 13 amino acids. Germline CDR1 is MNHEY and CDR2 is SVGAGI. CDR3 sequence reads: CASSGQKNYGYTF. In nucleotides, the CDR3 is TGTGCCAGCAGCGGACAGAAGAACTATGGCTACACCTTC.